The 15 T cell receptor beta chains below were found in one sample sequenced in a study of blood T cell repertoires in COVID-19. TCRdb's copy holds only in-frame clones and misses some; the assay was immunoSEQ multiplex PCR. The sample lists over 90,000 clones, over 70% occurring once. The sequencing sample was made of peripheral blood. These receptor sequences come from an elderly man with active or convalescent COVID-19.

The chain is built from TRBV11-2 and TRBJ1-3; TRBD1 agrees at 7 bases. From germline, CDR1 is SGHAT and CDR2 FQNNGV. The CDR3 is made up of 16 amino acids. V gave up 5 bases and J gave up 2 bases; unmatched junction bases: 9. CDR3 sequence (DNA): TGTGCCAGCAGCCGGAGACAGGGACCGGCTGGAAACACCATATATTTT. It yields the protein CASSRRQGPAGNTIYF.

In nucleotides, the CDR3 is TGTGCCGTCTCCCCCGCAGGGGGTTATGAGCAGTACTTC. Its translation: CAVSPAGGYEQYF. This sequence joins TRBV7-9 and TRBJ2-7; 7 positions agree with TRBD1. The V gene's germline CDR1 is SEHNR and CDR2 FQNEAQ (reference sequence). V was clipped by 11 bases and J by 7 bases; unmatched bases: 14. This CDR3 region has 13 residues.

V usage is TRBV19 and J usage is TRBJ2-7, with 8 bases aligning to TRBD1. Looked up from germline, CDR1 is LNHDA and CDR2 is SQIVND (reference sequence). Trimming cost V 5 bases and J 5 bases; bases outside gene matches: 14. The CDR3 contains 16 residues. The CDR3 bases are TGTGCCAGTAGTCCTCTGGACAGGGCGGTTGGTGACGAGCAGTACTTC. Its protein is CASSPLDRAVGDEQYF.

The V call is TRBV7-3, the J call TRBJ2-5; 9 bases are shared with TRBD2. The CDR3 has 15 residues. Per the germline V gene, CDR1 is SGHTA and CDR2 is FQGTGA. V lost 1 base, J lost 5 bases, and 5 bases stayed unmatched. CDR3 in amino acids: CASSLRASGVETQYF. As DNA, the CDR3 is TGTGCCAGCAGCTTAAGGGCTAGCGGGGTCGAGACCCAGTACTTC.

The chain has TRBV5-8 and TRBJ1-3, with 7 bases fitting TRBD1. The CDR3 covers 13 residues. Germline CDR1 and CDR2: SGHTS and YDEGEE. The V segment lost 4 bases and the J segment 4 bases; nucleotides outside the gene matches: 2. CDR3 region: CASSRDSGNTIYF. The DNA for the CDR3 is TGTGCCAGCAGCCGGGACAGCGGAAACACCATATATTTT.

J is TRBJ1-2 and V is TRBV2; a possible D gene is TRBD1 (5 bases). V gave up 8 bases and J gave up 4 bases, with 11 bases separating them. The CDR3 spans 12 residues. Germline-derived CDR1 and CDR2 are SNHLY and FYNNEI. The CDR3 DNA sequence: TGTGCCAGCTCTGGGGGGTCCTATGGCTACACCTTC. Encoded protein: CASSGGSYGYTF.

The chain combines TRBV10-3 with TRBJ2-1; D is perhaps TRBD2 (6 bases). Germline V lookup: CDR1 ENHRY, CDR2 SYGVKD. Trimming stripped 11 bases from V and 3 bases from J, with 17 bases between. This CDR3 has 14 amino acids. As DNA, the CDR3 is TGTGCCGTAGCCCCCGGACTATTCTACAATGAGCAGTTCTTC. Translating it yields CAVAPGLFYNEQFF.

V gene TRBV4-1 combines with J gene TRBJ2-5; TRBD1 matches 11 bases. With 0 bases clipped from V and 0 bases from J, the junction kept 3 bases outside the gene matches. The CDR3 has 17 residues. The germline CDR1 and CDR2 sequences are MGHRA and YSYEKL. The DNA for the CDR3 is TGCGCCAGCAGCCAAGAGAGGACAGGGGGCAACCAAGAGACCCAGTACTTC. Protein product: CASSQERTGGNQETQYF.

The chain employs TRBV29-1 and TRBJ1-2; D is ambiguous. V was trimmed by 5 bases and J by 4 bases, leaving 17 bases between them. The germline gives CDR1 SQVTM, CDR2 ANQGSEA. The CDR3 runs to 14 residues. The CDR3 nucleotides read TGCAGCGTTAATATTGAGAGTGCGATCTATGGCTACACCTTC. Translation: CSVNIESAIYGYTF.

About this clone: Germline and junction disagree at one end, which may indicate a read error. J is TRBJ1-2 and V is TRBV30; D gene unclear. Germline assignment: CDR1 GTSNPN and CDR2 SVGIG (reference sequence). The CDR3 consists of 11 residues. The CDR3 DNA reads as TGCGTGAGGCGGAATAACTATGGCTACACCTTC. Amino acid sequence: CVRRNNYGYTF.

V gene TRBV7-2 combines with J gene TRBJ1-1; 7 bases are a match to TRBD1. Germline CDR1 SGHTA, CDR2 FQGNSA. The CDR3 covers 15 residues. V shed 5 bases, J shed 1 base, and the junction held 7 bases outside the gene matches. The CDR3 sequence: CASSLPGQPNTEAFF. DNA of the CDR3: TGTGCCAGCAGCCTCCCGGGACAGCCGAACACTGAAGCTTTCTTT.

This clone was counted a few times. The chain carries TRBV18 and TRBJ1-4, with D tentatively TRBD1 (6 bases). The CDR3 sequence is 15 residues long. CDR1 is KGHSH and CDR2 is LQKENI in the germline V gene. The V gene lost 3 bases and the J gene lost 7 bases, with 15 bases spanning the gap. This CDR3 is CASSPARGYGEKLFF. CDR3 DNA sequence: TGTGCCAGCTCACCGGCGAGGGGGTACGGTGAAAAACTGTTTTTT. Full variable domain (missing parts from reference TRBV18 and TRBJ1-4): NAGVMQNPRHLVRRRGQEARLRCSPMKGHSHVYWYRQLPEEGLKFMVYLQKENIIDESGMPKERFSAEFPKEGPSILRIQQVVRGDSAAYFCASSPARGYGEKLFFGSGTQLSVL.

The genes are TRBV7-2 and TRBJ1-2; no firm D call. There are 14 residues in the CDR3. Trimming took off 6 bases at V and 0 bases at J, with 11 bases between the two ends. Looked up from germline, CDR1 is SGHTA and CDR2 is FQGNSA. The CDR3 sequence is CASRNQVSNYGYTF. The CDR3 DNA reads TGTGCCAGCAGGAACCAGGTATCTAACTATGGCTACACCTTC.

The V and J genes are TRBV18 and TRBJ1-1, with 10 bases that match TRBD1. The CDR3 runs 15 residues. Unmatched junction bases numbered 6, after V lost 3 bases and J lost 5 bases. CDR1 and CDR2 (germline): KGHSH, LQKENI. The CDR3 sequence: CASSPPGQGRTEAFF. The CDR3 DNA is TGTGCCAGCTCACCCCCGGGACAGGGGAGGACTGAAGCTTTCTTT.

This rearrangement joins TRBV5-4 to TRBJ2-5, with TRBD1 identical over 9 bases. The trim removed 4 bases at V and 2 bases at J, leaving 6 bases unmatched. The germline V gene encodes CDR1 SGHNT and CDR2 YYREEE (reference sequence). The CDR3 runs to 15 residues. CDR3 region: CASSEDRGRQETQYF. CDR3 sequence (DNA): TGTGCCAGCAGCGAGGACAGGGGCCGGCAAGAGACCCAGTACTTC.